This entry is about one TCR beta chain. Its antigen is as yet unknown. Researchers ran the PCR with 60 Vbeta and 13 Jbeta primers. The repertoire was sequenced with immunoSEQ multiplex PCR; TCRdb's copy has only in-frame clones and lacks some. The sample records roughly 130,000 clones, about 80% being singletons. This sample was included in a study of cytomegalovirus exposure and HLA in healthy donors. Study conclusions and caveats: Cytomegalovirus status, reportedly, was diagnosed with high specificity and sensitivity by the classifier. The authors listed roughly 150 TCR beta chains as cytomegalovirus-associated. HLA-A and HLA-B allele assignments for most subjects were reportedly predicted accurately using TCR beta sequences. Later analysis placed DRB1 highest and HLA-C lowest in TCR association rates, which differed by HLA locus.

Sequenced sample: PBMCs. The source is a male donor in good health and CMV-seronegative.

In nucleotides, the CDR3 is TGTGCCAGCAGTTACCTTAACACCGGGGAGCTGTTTTTT. Translated: CASSYLNTGELFF. V gene TRBV6-6 combines with J gene TRBJ2-2, with no clear D. The germline gives CDR1 MNHNY, CDR2 SVGAGI (reference sequence). The CDR3 has 13 amino acids. The V end lost 2 bases, the J end lost 2 bases, and 3 bases lay between the germline ends.